Listed below are T cell receptor beta chains from one sample, sequenced in a study of blood T cell repertoires in COVID-19. The repertoire was sequenced with immunoSEQ multiplex PCR; TCRdb's copy has only in-frame clones and lacks some. The sample carries a few hundred thousand clones, about 86% recorded once. The sequenced material came from PBMCs or T cells enriched from blood (not recorded which). The receptors here all came from a young woman who had been exposed to COVID-19. CDR3s include the opening cysteine and the closing phenylalanine or tryptophan. The order of the fields is J gene, V gene, D gene, clone size, CDR3 protein, CDR3 DNA. The D gene is left open where the match is weak. Clone size is not always given. Where it is, it says once, few, many or a class for expanded clones.

TRBJ1-2 TRBV6-1 . . CASSEGEGTSGYTF TGTGCCAGCAGTGAAGGGGAGGGGACGAGTGGCTACACCTTC
TRBJ2-5 TRBV5-1 TRBD1 . CASSLDVRDRGETQYF TGCGCCAGCAGCTTGGATGTCCGGGACAGGGGAGAGACCCAGTACTTC
TRBJ1-2 TRBV2 TRBD1 . CASNPRDRGPTNYGYTF TGTGCCAGCAACCCCCGGGACAGGGGACCCACTAACTATGGCTACACCTTC
TRBJ2-7 TRBV10-3 TRBD1 . CAISESGQIYEQYF TGTGCCATCAGTGAGTCGGGACAGATCTACGAGCAGTACTTC
TRBJ1-1 TRBV2 . . CASADGGTEAFF TGTGCCAGCGCTGACGGAGGGACTGAAGCTTTCTTT
TRBJ1-1 TRBV12-3/TRBV12-4 TRBD1 . CASSGTAYTEAFF TGTGCCAGCAGTGGGACAGCATACACTGAAGCTTTCTTT
TRBJ1-4 TRBV7-8 . . CASSPRADWEKLFF TGTGCCAGCAGCCCCCGTGCGGACTGGGAAAAACTGTTTTTT
TRBJ1-1 TRBV19 TRBD1 few CASSASGGNTEAFF TGTGCCAGTAGTGCCTCAGGGGGGAACACTGAAGCTTTCTTT
TRBJ1-2 TRBV6-1 TRBD1 . CASSEMGTATYGYTF TGTGCCAGCAGTGAAATGGGGACAGCTACCTATGGCTACACCTTC
TRBJ1-3 TRBV10-3 . . CAIKGQHSGNTIYF TGTGCCATCAAAGGACAGCACTCTGGAAACACCATATATTTT
TRBJ2-7 TRBV11-3 . few CASSLGPLYEQYF TGTGCCAGCAGCTTAGGTCCCCTCTACGAGCAGTACTTC
TRBJ1-2 TRBV24-1 TRBD1 . CATSEPGQGREGYTF TGTGCCACCAGTGAACCGGGACAGGGAAGGGAGGGCTACACCTTC
TRBJ1-3 TRBV30 . . CAWSAYSWGNTIYF TGTGCCTGGAGTGCCTATAGCTGGGGAAACACCATATATTTT